This T cell receptor (beta chain) was captured in a study of Ad26.COV2.S vaccination and SARS-CoV-2 variants. The treatment: about 20 received Ad26.COV2.S at low or high dose, single or two shots; 5 received placebo; per-sample allocation not given. Sampling was performed 63 days after the first vaccine or placebo injection. Between the trimmed V and J ends, which lost 1 base and 7 bases, there was a span of 13 bases. The V gene's germline CDR1 is SGHTA and CDR2 FQGTGA. The CDR3 covers 14 residues. Sequencing was performed with immunoSEQ multiplex PCR; in TCRdb, only in-frame clones are kept and a portion is missing. The sample includes more than 300,000 clones, about 85% of them seen just once. The study, taken as a whole, reports: The TCR breadth and depth analyses may have understated or missed part of the total T cell responses. Vaccine and placebo groups showed comparable non-spike TCR breadth.

Remarks on this clone: Its antigen is unknown.

Specimen: peripheral blood, collected in a trial of Ad26.COV2.S vaccine versus placebo. The chain links TRBV7-3 to TRBJ1-1; D is possibly TRBD1 (5 bases). This receptor was taken from a person aged 18-60 years who received the Ad26.COV2.S COVID-19 vaccine or a placebo. The CDR3 bases are TGTGCCAGCAGCTTAAGTCCGAGTACAGGTGAAGCTTTCTTT. It is translated as CASSLSPSTGEAFF.